Presented here are 30 T cell receptor beta chains from one specimen sequenced in a study of chemoradiotherapy in HPV16-positive cancers. Some clones are missing from TCRdb's copy, which holds only in-frame ones; the method was immunoSEQ multiplex PCR. Of thousands of clones listed, around 83% were seen once; the top ten hold roughly 35%. Sample acquisition took place from a patient who underwent chemoradiotherapy. The receptors here all came from a human donor with HPV-associated anogenital cancer.

The genes are TRBV5-4 and TRBJ1-1; D is perhaps TRBD1 (6 bases). The CDR3 has 13 residues. The V gene's germline CDR1 is SGHNT and CDR2 YYREEE (reference sequence). Trimming removed 4 bases from V and 1 base from J, with 8 bases in between. The CDR3 here is CASSPGQNTEAFF. CDR3 DNA: TGTGCCAGCAGCCCGGGACAGAACACTGAAGCTTTCTTT.

The chain combines TRBV7-2 with TRBJ2-5; D is ambiguous. The V gene lost 1 base and the J gene lost 4 bases, with 4 bases spanning the gap. The germline gives CDR1 SGHTA, CDR2 FQGNSA. The CDR3 loop spans 12 amino acids. CDR3 protein: CASSLGIETQYF. Written as DNA, the CDR3 is TGTGCCAGCAGCTTAGGGATAGAGACCCAGTACTTC.

V gene TRBV5-4 combines with J gene TRBJ2-5; 7 bases agree with TRBD2. The CDR3 contains 18 residues. Trimming took 5 bases from V and 1 from J; bases not matched to a gene: 17. The V gene's germline CDR1 is SGHNT and CDR2 YYREEE (reference sequence). This chain's CDR3 is CASSPEWLASGGQETQYF. The DNA for the CDR3 is TGTGCCAGCAGTCCTGAGTGGTTGGCTAGCGGAGGCCAAGAGACCCAGTACTTC.

The CDR3 bases are TGTGCCAGCAGCTTCTCCGGGACAGGGACTGGAAACACCATATATTTT. This translates into CASSFSGTGTGNTIYF. This chain connects TRBV7-8 to TRBJ1-3; 9 nucleotides match TRBD1. This CDR3 is built from 16 residues. V lost 3 bases, J lost 2 bases, and 5 bases stayed unmatched. The germline V gene encodes CDR1 SGHVS and CDR2 FQNEAQ.

In this sample, this clone turned up a few times. The rearrangement joins TRBV11-2 to TRBJ2-7, with TRBD1 matching over 7 bases. Germline loops: CDR1 SGHAT, CDR2 FQNNGV. The CDR3 extends over 14 amino acids. V was pared by 3 bases and J by 4 bases, with 6 bases of the junction left unmatched. DNA of the CDR3: TGTGCCAGCAGCTTCGACAGGGTGGGTTACGAGCAGTACGTC. Encoded protein: CASSFDRVGYEQYV.

This clone was detected only a few times. The CDR3 region is CASSPATRGGELFF. In DNA form, the CDR3 reads TGTGCCAGCAGCCCCGCTACCAGGGGCGGGGAGCTGTTTTTT. This rearrangement joins TRBV11-3 to TRBJ2-2; perhaps TRBD1 as D (6 bases). Germline lookup yields CDR1 SGHNT and CDR2 YENEEA. The V and J ends lost 5 bases and 7 bases respectively, with 14 bases between them. CDR3 length: 14 amino acids.

This clone appeared once. The genes are TRBV30 and TRBJ1-5, with D uncertain. The CDR3 sequence is 14 residues long. V gave up 5 bases and J gave up 0 bases, with 11 bases separating them. Germline CDR1 GTSNPN, CDR2 SVGIG (reference sequence). The CDR3 region has the DNA TGTGCCTGGGGGCGAAGGTCTAGCAATCAGCCCCAGCATTTT. Translation gives CAWGRRSSNQPQHF.

This clone is a singleton in its sample. This rearrangement joins TRBV29-1 to TRBJ2-2; TRBD1 agrees at 9 bases. This CDR3 spans 14 amino acids. Unmatched junction bases numbered 11, after V lost 7 bases and J lost 8 bases. Germline assignment: CDR1 SQVTM and CDR2 ANQGSEA. The CDR3 protein is CSAQIQGAGGELFF. For the CDR3, the DNA is TGCAGCGCTCAAATACAGGGGGCAGGGGGGGAGCTGTTTTTT.

The rearrangement uses TRBV18 and TRBJ1-5; possibly TRBD1 for D (5 bases). Germline V gene sequence: CDR1 KGHSH, CDR2 LQKENI. The CDR3 is 17 amino acids. Trimming stripped 5 bases from V and 0 bases from J, with 17 bases between. The CDR3 nucleotides are TGTGCCAGCTCATCCGACAGCGGGTCATATAGCAATCAGCCCCAGCATTTT. Translating it yields CASSSDSGSYSNQPQHF.

The rearrangement uses TRBV10-3 and TRBJ2-5; the D gene is possibly TRBD2 (6 bases). Deletions cut 8 bases from V and 5 bases from J, with 15 bases between. Looked up from germline, CDR1 is ENHRY and CDR2 is SYGVKD. This CDR3 contains 13 residues. Here the CDR3 reads CAIQNGGAETQYF. The DNA of the CDR3 is TGTGCCATCCAGAACGGGGGAGCGGAGACCCAGTACTTC.

V is TRBV28 and J is TRBJ1-1; D not resolved. The germline V gene encodes CDR1 MDHEN and CDR2 SYDVKM. Trimming removed 3 bases at V and 11 bases at J, with 19 bases between. The CDR3 length is 14 residues. The CDR3 bases are TGTGCCAGCAGTTTGGGAGCCAGGAGGTATGGGGCTTTCTTT. It codes for CASSLGARRYGAFF.

V is TRBV21-1 and J is TRBJ1-1; no check of the table's D call, TRBD1, against the DNA was made. TRBV21-1 is classified as a pseudogene. This CDR3 has 13 residues. In DNA, the CDR3 is TGTGCCAGCAGCAAAATAACAGGGGGTGAAGCTTTCTTT. This encodes CASSKITGGEAFF.

This clone has just one count. The chain uses TRBV18 and TRBJ2-2; unclear D gene. The V gene's germline CDR1 is KGHSH and CDR2 LQKENI. The CDR3 extends over 14 amino acids. Trimming took 0 bases from V and 7 from J, leaving 9 bases between them. DNA of the CDR3: TGTGCCAGCTCACCACCTATGGTAGGCGGGGAGCTGTTTTTT. Its translation is CASSPPMVGGELFF.

This sequence joins TRBV7-8 and TRBJ1-3; D gene uncertain. The CDR3 sequence is 14 residues long. V dropped 0 bases and J dropped 6 bases, with 9 bases sitting between them. CDR1 and CDR2 from the germline V gene are SGHVS and FQNEAQ. This chain's CDR3 is CASSLAAVQNTIYF. DNA for the CDR3: TGTGCCAGCAGCTTAGCAGCCGTCCAAAACACCATATATTTT.

This clone has just one count. The V and J genes are TRBV9 and TRBJ2-2, with D possibly TRBD2 on 7 matching bases. Germline-derived CDR1 and CDR2 are SGDLS and YYNGEE. With 3 bases removed from V and 0 bases from J, the gap between germline ends came to 15 bases. The CDR3 runs 17 residues. As DNA, the CDR3 is TGTGCCAGCAGCGCCCTAGAGGGGGGGCCGAACACCGGGGAGCTGTTTTTT. This sequence encodes CASSALEGGPNTGELFF. The variable domain in full, with the rest retrieved from reference TRBV9 and TRBJ2-2, is DSGVTQTPKHLITATGQRVTLRCSPRSGDLSVYWYQQSLDQGLQFLIQYYNGEERAKGNILERFSAQQFPDLHSELNLSSLELGDSALYFCASSALEGGPNTGELFFGEGSRLTVL.

By its share, this clone is medium-sized. This rearrangement joins TRBV4-3 to TRBJ1-3, with a tentative D call TRBD1 (6 bases). With 4 bases removed from V and 0 bases from J, the gap between germline ends came to 16 bases. Germline V lookup: CDR1 LGHNA, CDR2 YSLEER. This CDR3 has 17 amino acids. In DNA, the CDR3 is TGCGCCAGCAGCCCTGGAGGCGGGGGCCTCTCTGGAAACACCATATATTTT. This translates into CASSPGGGGLSGNTIYF.

The rearrangement links TRBV13 to TRBJ1-1, with 7 bases fitting TRBD1. This CDR3 is 14 amino acids long. V was pared by 0 bases and J by 4 bases, with 2 bases of the junction left unmatched. From germline, CDR1 is PRHDT and CDR2 FYEKMQ (reference sequence). This CDR3 reads CASSLGQGFTEAFF. CDR3 sequence (DNA): TGTGCCAGCAGCTTAGGACAGGGGTTCACTGAAGCTTTCTTT.

V is TRBV7-2 and J is TRBJ2-5, with unresolved D. The CDR3 runs to 13 residues. The germline CDR1 and CDR2 sequences are SGHTA and FQGNSA. Trimming took 3 bases from V and 4 from J, leaving 9 bases between them. This chain's CDR3 is CASSFKGSETQYF. As DNA, the CDR3 is TGTGCCAGCAGCTTTAAGGGTTCAGAGACCCAGTACTTC.

This clone is a singleton in its sample. This chain joins TRBV5-6 and TRBJ1-2; D remains unclear. The CDR3 has 11 residues. The germline gives CDR1 SGHDT, CDR2 YYEEEE. V shed 3 bases and J shed 6 bases, with 6 bases lying between them. This chain's CDR3 is CASSWRDGYTF. Written as DNA, the CDR3 is TGTGCCAGCAGCTGGAGGGATGGCTACACCTTC.

The chain carries TRBV5-6 and TRBJ1-3; no clear D gene. The CDR3 has 17 residues. Germline CDR1 and CDR2: SGHDT and YYEEEE. V shed 0 bases and J shed 3 bases, with 16 bases lying between them. The CDR3 nucleotides read TGTGCCAGCAGCTTGGAGGTAGATCGACCCCGTGGAAACACCATATATTTT. Its translation is CASSLEVDRPRGNTIYF.

J is TRBJ1-3 and V is TRBV11-3; D gene unclear. CDR1 is SGHNT, CDR2 YENEEA, per germline. Trimming cost V 4 bases and J 4 bases, with 11 bases left between them. The CDR3 is 14 residues long. The DNA for the CDR3 is TGTGCCAGCAGCTCGGGAGCGCGAGGAAACACCATATATTTT. Translating gives CASSSGARGNTIYF.

This rearrangement joins TRBV9 to TRBJ1-6; D not resolved. Trimming took 3 bases from V and 7 from J, leaving 11 bases between them. The CDR3 spans 14 residues. The germline gives CDR1 SGDLS, CDR2 YYNGEE. CDR3 DNA sequence: TGTGCCAGCAGCGCAGACCCGACAAATTCACCCCTCCACTTT. Its protein product is CASSADPTNSPLHF.

V is TRBV9 and J is TRBJ2-3; 9 positions agree with TRBD2. Germline loops: CDR1 SGDLS, CDR2 YYNGEE. CDR3 length: 16 residues. V shed 4 bases and J 5 bases; nucleotides not matched to a gene: 11. CDR3 loop: CASSSRSSGIRDTQYF. CDR3 DNA sequence: TGTGCCAGCAGCTCCCGCTCTAGCGGGATACGAGATACGCAGTATTTT.

The chain uses TRBV7-8 and TRBJ2-1; no reliable D call. Trimming pared 5 bases from V and 10 bases from J, leaving 12 bases between. This CDR3 spans 12 amino acids. Germline-derived CDR1 and CDR2 are SGHVS and FQNEAQ. Here the CDR3 reads CASSILSAEQFF. CDR3 bases: TGTGCCAGCAGCATCTTATCCGCGGAGCAGTTCTTC.

The chain recombines TRBV6-5 with TRBJ1-1; 9 bases align to TRBD1. Germline V CDR1 and CDR2: MNHEY, SVGAGI. The J segment lost 11 bases and the V segment lost 10 bases, leaving 17 bases of the junction unmatched. The CDR3 runs to 14 residues. CDR3 amino acids: CATEPGQGGRRAFF. The CDR3 DNA reads TGTGCCACTGAGCCGGGACAGGGCGGCCGGAGGGCTTTCTTT.

V usage is TRBV18 and J usage is TRBJ2-7; TRBD2 agrees at 7 bases. The CDR3 runs 16 residues. CDR1 KGHSH and CDR2 LQKENI come from the germline V gene. The V gene end was trimmed by 1 base and the J gene end by 4 bases; junction bases not matched to a gene: 10. For the CDR3, the DNA is TGTGCCAGCTCACCACTATGGGGCGGGAGAAATTACGAGCAGTACTTC. Translated: CASSPLWGGRNYEQYF.

The genes are TRBV30 and TRBJ1-5, with D possibly being TRBD1 (6 bases). Germline CDR1 reads GTSNPN; CDR2 reads SVGIG (reference sequence). This CDR3 contains 15 residues. Deletions cut 6 bases from V and 4 bases from J, with 19 bases between. DNA for the CDR3: TGTGCCTGCCGTGATAGGACAGCACCTAATCAGCCCCAGCATTTT. Protein: CACRDRTAPNQPQHF.

This clone was found a few times. This sequence joins TRBV7-9 and TRBJ1-2; D is possibly TRBD1 (5 bases). CDR3 length: 15 residues. Germline V gene sequence: CDR1 SEHNR, CDR2 FQNEAQ (reference sequence). The V gene lost 2 bases and the J gene lost 4 bases, with 14 bases spanning the gap. For the CDR3, the DNA is TGTGCCAGCAGCTTACAGGGCGGGCTAGGCTATGGCTACACCTTC. It specifies CASSLQGGLGYGYTF.

The chain links TRBV19 to TRBJ1-2, with 9 bases fitting TRBD1. V was clipped by 0 bases and J by 2 bases; unmatched bases: 4. This CDR3 is built from 16 residues. Germline CDR1 and CDR2: LNHDA and SQIVND (reference sequence). CDR3 nucleotides: TGTGCCAGTAGTATAGATGGGACAGGGCCAAACTATGGCTACACCTTC. Translated, it gives CASSIDGTGPNYGYTF.

This chain links TRBV18 with TRBJ1-1; 8 nucleotides match TRBD1. The J segment lost 1 base and the V segment lost 10 bases, leaving 8 bases of the junction unmatched. Germline CDR1 is KGHSH and CDR2 is LQKENI. The CDR3 runs to 14 residues. The CDR3 loop is CATLMTGANTEAFF. CDR3 in DNA: TGTGCCACCCTCATGACAGGGGCGAACACTGAAGCTTTCTTT.